There are a few counts of the clone carrying this TCR beta chain. MiXCR, run by TCRdb on the 5' RACE reads, gives a single entry per CDR3 protein. Of 40,000 or so distinct CDR3 sequences listed, under 8% are singletons. This sample was included in a study of T cells after yellow fever vaccination. The CDR3 sequence is 17 residues long. The J segment lost 4 bases and the V segment lost 5 bases, leaving 13 bases of the junction unmatched. Germline values: CDR1 SGHTA, CDR2 FQGTGA. Study findings and constraints: Post-booster samples contained most primary-vaccination clones (approximately 97% CD4, less than 90% CD8).

The rearrangement uses TRBV7-3 and TRBJ1-1, with 10 bases matching TRBD1. The sequences come from CD8+ T cells not binding an NS4B(214-222) dextramer, sorted from PBMCs, collected 45 days after the yellow fever booster vaccination. The receptor comes from a man under 40 who received the YFV17D yellow fever vaccine. CDR3 amino acids: CASSLSGTGAFPTEAFF. The CDR3 DNA reads TGTGCCAGCAGCCTATCCGGGACAGGGGCCTTTCCCACTGAAGCTTTCTTT.